This TCR beta chain is from a study of shared clonotypes between healthy human individuals. TCRdb keeps only in-frame clones here, not all; method: immunoSEQ multiplex PCR. This repertoire shows 2,500,000 or so clones, 90% to 95% found once; its top ten account for around 0.15%. Trimming removed 3 bases at V and 1 base at J, with 10 bases between. CDR3 length: 15 amino acids. CDR1 and CDR2 from the germline V gene are SGHDN and FVKESK. This sequence was found in a man aged 18 to 30 in good health. J is TRBJ2-4 and V is TRBV14; D is ambiguous. Sequencing was performed on naive CD4+ T cells sorted from blood. Subset defined: CD45RA+ positively selected. CDR3 in amino acids: CASSQVGWAKNIQYF. The CDR3 nucleotides read TGTGCCAGCAGCCAGGTAGGTTGGGCCAAAAACATTCAGTACTTC.